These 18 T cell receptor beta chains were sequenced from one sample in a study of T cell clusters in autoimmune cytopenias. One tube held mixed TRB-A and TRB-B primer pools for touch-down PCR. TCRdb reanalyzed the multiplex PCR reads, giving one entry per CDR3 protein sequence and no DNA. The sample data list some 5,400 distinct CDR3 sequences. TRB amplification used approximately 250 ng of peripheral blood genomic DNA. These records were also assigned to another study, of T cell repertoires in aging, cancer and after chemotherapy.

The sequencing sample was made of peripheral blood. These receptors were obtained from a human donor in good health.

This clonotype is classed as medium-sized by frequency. The CDR3 loop is CASSFSGTGIQPQHF. The chain is built from TRBV27 and TRBJ1-5; TCRdb reports TRBD1, a call that lacks DNA to check it against. The CDR3 totals 15 residues. The germline V gene has CDR1 MNHEY and CDR2 SMNVEV (reference sequence).

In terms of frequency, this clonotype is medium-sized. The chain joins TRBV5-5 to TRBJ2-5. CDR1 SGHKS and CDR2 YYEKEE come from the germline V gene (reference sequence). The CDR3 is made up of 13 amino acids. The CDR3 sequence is CASSLVDQETQYF.

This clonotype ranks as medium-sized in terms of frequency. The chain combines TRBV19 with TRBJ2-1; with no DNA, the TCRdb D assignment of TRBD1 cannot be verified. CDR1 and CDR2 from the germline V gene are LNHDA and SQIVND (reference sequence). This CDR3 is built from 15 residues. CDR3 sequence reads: CASSTRGDSYNEQFF.

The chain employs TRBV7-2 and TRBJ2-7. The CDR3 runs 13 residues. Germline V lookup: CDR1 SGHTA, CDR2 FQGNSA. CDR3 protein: CASSKIILYEQYF.

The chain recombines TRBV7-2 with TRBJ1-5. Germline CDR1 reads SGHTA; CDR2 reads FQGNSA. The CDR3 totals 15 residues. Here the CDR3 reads CASSLAAGINQPQHF.

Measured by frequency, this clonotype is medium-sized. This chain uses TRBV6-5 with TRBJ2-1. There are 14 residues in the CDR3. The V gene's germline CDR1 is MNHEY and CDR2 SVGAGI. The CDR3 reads CASRTGGLYNEQFF.

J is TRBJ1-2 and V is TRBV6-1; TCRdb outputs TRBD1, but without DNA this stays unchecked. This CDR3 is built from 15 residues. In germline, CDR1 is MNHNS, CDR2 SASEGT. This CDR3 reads CASSATGTSNYGYTF.

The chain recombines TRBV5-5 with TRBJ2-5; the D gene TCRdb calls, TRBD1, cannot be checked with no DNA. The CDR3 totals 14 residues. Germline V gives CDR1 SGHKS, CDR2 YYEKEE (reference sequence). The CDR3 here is CASNPTGDRETQYF.

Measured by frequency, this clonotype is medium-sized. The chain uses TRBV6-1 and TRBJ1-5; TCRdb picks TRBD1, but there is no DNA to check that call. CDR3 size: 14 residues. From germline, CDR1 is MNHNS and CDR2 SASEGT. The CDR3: CASSSDITNQPQHF.

The CDR3 region is CASTRGVNSPLHF. The chain employs TRBV28 and TRBJ1-6. CDR3 length equals 13 residues. The germline V gene encodes CDR1 MDHEN and CDR2 SYDVKM.

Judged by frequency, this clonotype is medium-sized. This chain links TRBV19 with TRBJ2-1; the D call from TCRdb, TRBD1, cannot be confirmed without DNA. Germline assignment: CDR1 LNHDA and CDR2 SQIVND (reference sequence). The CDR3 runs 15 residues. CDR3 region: CASRLSVARDNEQFF.

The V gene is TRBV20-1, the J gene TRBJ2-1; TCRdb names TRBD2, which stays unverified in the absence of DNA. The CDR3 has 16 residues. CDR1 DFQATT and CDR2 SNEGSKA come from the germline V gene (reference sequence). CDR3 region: CSGGTNRFSVYNEQFF.

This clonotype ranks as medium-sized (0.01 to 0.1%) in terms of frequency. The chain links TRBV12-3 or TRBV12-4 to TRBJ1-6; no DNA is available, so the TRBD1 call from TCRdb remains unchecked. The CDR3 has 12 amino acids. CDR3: CASTRGNSPLHF.

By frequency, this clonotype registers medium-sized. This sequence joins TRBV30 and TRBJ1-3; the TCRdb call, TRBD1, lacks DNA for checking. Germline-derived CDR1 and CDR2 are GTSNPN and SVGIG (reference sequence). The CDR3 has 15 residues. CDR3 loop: CAWSRQGNYGNTIYF.

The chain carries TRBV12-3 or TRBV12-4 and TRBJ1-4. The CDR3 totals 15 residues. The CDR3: CASSLRSATNEKLFF.

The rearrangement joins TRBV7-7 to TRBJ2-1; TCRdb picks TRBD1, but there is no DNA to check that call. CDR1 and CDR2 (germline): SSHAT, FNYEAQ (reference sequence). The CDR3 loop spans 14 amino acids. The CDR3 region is CASSLAQGIGEQFF.

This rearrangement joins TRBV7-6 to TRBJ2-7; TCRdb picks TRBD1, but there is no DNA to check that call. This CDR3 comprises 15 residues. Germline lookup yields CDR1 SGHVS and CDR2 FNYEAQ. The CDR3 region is CASSSGQVGSYEQYF.

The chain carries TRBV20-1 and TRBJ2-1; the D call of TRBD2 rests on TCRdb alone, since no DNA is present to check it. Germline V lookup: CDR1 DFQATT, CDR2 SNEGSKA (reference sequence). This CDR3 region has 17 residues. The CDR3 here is CSARRGLAGDRYNEQFF.